The 16 T cell receptor beta chains below were found in one sample sequenced in a study of cytomegalovirus exposure and HLA in healthy donors. The PCR made use of 60 Vbeta and 13 Jbeta primers. Only in-frame clones appear in the TCRdb table, and some are missing; sequencing was by immunoSEQ multiplex PCR. The sample lists tens of thousands of clones; 65% to 70% were seen once. The sequenced sample consisted of PBMCs. These receptor sequences come from a man in his forties or fifties in good health and CMV-seropositive.

This clone was observed a few times. V and J are TRBV11-1 and TRBJ2-5; TRBD2 aligns across 9 bases. The CDR3 length is 14 residues. Germline V gives CDR1 SGHAT, CDR2 FQDESV (reference sequence). The V and J ends lost 3 bases and 5 bases, in that order; junction bases with no gene match: 4. CDR3 sequence reads: CASSFSGGGETQYF. In nucleotides, the CDR3 is TGTGCCAGCAGCTTTAGCGGGGGCGGGGAGACCCAGTACTTC.

V is TRBV28 and J is TRBJ2-5, with 7 bases matching TRBD1. CDR3 length equals 14 residues. The ends lost 6 bases at V and 4 bases at J; junction bases unmatched: 8. Germline CDR1 MDHEN, CDR2 SYDVKM. The CDR3 DNA reads TGTGCCAGCAGCGAGGGGGCGGTCGGAGAGACCCAGTACTTC. This codes for CASSEGAVGETQYF.

The chain couples TRBV7-2 to TRBJ1-4, with 8 bases identical to TRBD1. The V gene end was trimmed by 5 bases and the J gene end by 4 bases; junction bases not matched to a gene: 6. This CDR3 has 15 amino acids. CDR1 is SGHTA, CDR2 FQGNSA, per germline. Here the CDR3 DNA reads TGTGCCAGCAGCCTATCGACAGGGGATAATGAAAAACTGTTTTTT. Translation gives CASSLSTGDNEKLFF.

The chain is built from TRBV9 and TRBJ1-2; weak D call: TRBD1 (5 bases). The CDR3 has 14 amino acids. V was clipped by 2 bases and J by 8 bases, with 16 bases between them. CDR1 is SGDLS, CDR2 YYNGEE, per germline. CDR3 sequence reads: CASSVGGGSGGYTF. CDR3 bases: TGTGCCAGCAGCGTCGGGGGAGGCTCGGGAGGCTACACCTTC. The whole variable domain, filled in from reference TRBV9 and TRBJ1-2, reads DSGVTQTPKHLITATGQRVTLRCSPRSGDLSVYWYQQSLDQGLQFLIQYYNGEERAKGNILERFSAQQFPDLHSELNLSSLELGDSALYFCASSVGGGSGGYTFGSGTRLTVV.

The chain is built from TRBV7-9 and TRBJ2-1; D unclear. The CDR3 totals 13 residues. Germline lookup yields CDR1 SEHNR and CDR2 FQNEAQ (reference sequence). V was clipped by 1 base and J by 12 bases, with 13 bases between them. CDR3 sequence (DNA): TGTGCCAGCAGCTTAGTTCCCCCGGAGCGGCAGTTCTTC. Translated: CASSLVPPERQFF.

In this sample, this clone turned up a few times. The V gene is TRBV11-2, the J gene TRBJ2-3, with 7 bases identical to TRBD1. The CDR3 is made up of 15 amino acids. CDR1 is SGHAT, CDR2 FQNNGV, per germline. V gave up 7 bases and J gave up 2 bases; unmatched junction bases: 9. The CDR3 loop reads CASKLRDSLTDTQYF. The CDR3 DNA is TGTGCCAGCAAGCTTAGGGACAGCCTCACAGATACGCAGTATTTT.

This chain joins TRBV10-3 and TRBJ1-2; no firm D call. The CDR3 has 13 amino acids. Trimming removed 2 bases from V and 4 bases from J, with 8 bases in between. CDR1 ENHRY and CDR2 SYGVKD come from the germline V gene. This CDR3 is CAISESLAYGYTF. CDR3 nucleotide sequence: TGTGCCATCAGTGAGAGTTTAGCCTATGGCTACACCTTC.

This clone was seen a few times. V is TRBV28 and J is TRBJ1-6; 10 bases are a match to TRBD1. The germline V gene encodes CDR1 MDHEN and CDR2 SYDVKM. J lost 6 bases, V lost 6 bases, and 11 bases had no gene match. The CDR3 is 17 amino acids. CDR3 sequence reads: CASRGTGTGVRNSPLHF. The CDR3 DNA is TGTGCCAGCAGAGGGACCGGGACAGGGGTCCGTAATTCACCCCTCCACTTT.

The chain joins TRBV9 to TRBJ1-2; D unresolved. Trimming took 5 bases from V and 0 from J, leaving 11 bases between them. From germline, CDR1 is SGDLS and CDR2 YYNGEE. There are 14 residues in the CDR3. CDR3 sequence (DNA): TGTGCCAGCAGTCCTAGTCCGACTAACTATGGCTACACCTTC. It translates to CASSPSPTNYGYTF.

The chain combines TRBV14 with TRBJ2-1; 12 nucleotides align to TRBD2. This CDR3 has 18 residues. V lost 0 bases to trimming and J lost 4 bases; unmatched junction nucleotides: 7. The germline V gene has CDR1 SGHDN and CDR2 FVKESK. The DNA of the CDR3 is TGTGCCAGCAGCCAAGATATCCTAGCGGGGGGGTTGTACAATGAGCAGTTCTTC. Translated, it gives CASSQDILAGGLYNEQFF.

The rearrangement joins TRBV18 to TRBJ2-1; TRBD2 matches 11 bases. The CDR3 contains 16 residues. V lost 6 bases to trimming and J lost 6 bases; unmatched junction nucleotides: 10. The germline V gene has CDR1 KGHSH and CDR2 LQKENI. The CDR3 spells CASSSTGTSGSNEQFF. In DNA, the CDR3 is TGTGCCAGCTCTTCCACCGGGACTAGCGGCTCCAATGAGCAGTTCTTC.

The chain uses TRBV5-8 and TRBJ1-1, with D perhaps TRBD1 (5 bases). Germline CDR1 SGHTS, CDR2 YDEGEE. CDR3 length: 14 residues. V was trimmed by 0 bases and J by 5 bases, leaving 11 bases between them. CDR3 DNA: TGTGCCAGCAGCTTGGTTGCAGGGCTGACTGAAGCTTTCTTT. Translation: CASSLVAGLTEAFF.

This sequence joins TRBV19 and TRBJ2-1; TRBD1 matches 8 bases. This CDR3 region has 15 residues. Germline assignment: CDR1 LNHDA and CDR2 SQIVND (reference sequence). V shed 7 bases and J 3 bases; nucleotides not matched to a gene: 8. CDR3 sequence reads: CASTIDRGYYNEQFF. Here the CDR3 DNA reads TGTGCCAGTACGATAGACAGGGGATACTACAATGAGCAGTTCTTC.

This sequence joins TRBV5-1 and TRBJ2-7, with TRBD2 as a possible D gene (6 bases). Trimming stripped 1 base from V and 6 bases from J, with 11 bases between. The CDR3 extends over 13 amino acids. Germline assignment: CDR1 SGHRS and CDR2 YFSETQ. CDR3 residues: CASSLIGGGEQYF. CDR3 nucleotide sequence: TGCGCCAGCAGCTTGATCGGGGGAGGCGAGCAGTACTTC.

This clone was seen a few times. The chain uses TRBV7-2 and TRBJ1-2; D unclear. Germline V lookup: CDR1 SGHTA, CDR2 FQGNSA. The V end lost 2 bases, the J end lost 0 bases, and 16 bases lay between the germline ends. The CDR3 has 17 amino acids. The CDR3 spells CASSLIDSGVTNYGYTF. CDR3 DNA sequence: TGTGCCAGCAGCTTAATTGATAGTGGAGTTACTAACTATGGCTACACCTTC.

This sequence joins TRBV2 and TRBJ2-1; D perhaps matches TRBD2 (5 bases). V was pared by 4 bases and J by 7 bases, with 20 bases between. The CDR3 is 16 residues long. Germline V gives CDR1 SNHLY, CDR2 FYNNEI. The CDR3 region is CASSVLSGSKSNEQFF. In nucleotides, the CDR3 is TGTGCCAGCAGTGTTCTCTCGGGGTCAAAGTCGAATGAGCAGTTCTTC.